Each of the 11 T cell receptor beta chains below was sequenced from the same sample in a study of OX40 agonist ivuxolimab in advanced cancers. Measured with immunoSEQ multiplex PCR; TCRdb has only the in-frame clones, and not every one. The profile shows around 84,000 clones, about nine tenths of them singletons. Here the sequenced sample was CD4+ or CD8+ T cells sorted from blood, taken in a trial of the OX40 agonist ivuxolimab. The receptors derive from an adult with an advanced solid tumor such as melanoma, head and neck, liver or kidney cancer.

This chain links TRBV7-2 with TRBJ2-3; 7 bases agree with TRBD2. The CDR3 has 13 amino acids. The trim removed 5 bases at V and 5 bases at J, leaving 4 bases unmatched. Germline V gene lookup returns CDR1 SGHTA and CDR2 FQGNSA. The chain's CDR3 is CASSRREGDTQYF. DNA for the CDR3: TGTGCCAGCAGCCGTAGGGAGGGAGATACGCAGTATTTT. Full variable domain (missing parts from reference TRBV7-2 and TRBJ2-3): GAGVSQSPSNKVTEKGKDVELRCDPISGHTALYWYRQSLGQGLEFLIYFQGNSAPDKSGLPSDRFSAERTGGSVSTLTIQRTQQEDSAVYLCASSRREGDTQYFGPGTRLTVL.

The rearrangement links TRBV9 to TRBJ2-1, with 13 nucleotides matching TRBD2. The ends lost 4 bases at V and 3 bases at J; junction bases unmatched: 7. The CDR3 extends over 17 amino acids. Germline CDR1 is SGDLS and CDR2 is YYNGEE. CDR3 sequence (DNA): TGTGCCAGCAGCCCCCACCGACTAGCGGGGGGCTACAATGAGCAGTTCTTC. Its protein product is CASSPHRLAGGYNEQFF. Supplemented by reference TRBV9 and TRBJ2-1, the full variable domain reads DSGVTQTPKHLITATGQRVTLRCSPRSGDLSVYWYQQSLDQGLQFLIQYYNGEERAKGNILERFSAQQFPDLHSELNLSSLELGDSALYFCASSPHRLAGGYNEQFFGPGTRLTVL.

The count of this clone is one. The chain recombines TRBV7-3 with TRBJ2-3; D is undetermined. V was clipped by 0 bases and J by 8 bases, with 9 bases between them. The CDR3 length is 13 residues. Germline loops: CDR1 SGHTA, CDR2 FQGTGA. CDR3 sequence: CASSLTLPGTQYF. Written as DNA, the CDR3 is TGTGCCAGCAGCTTAACGTTACCGGGTACGCAGTATTTT.

This chain joins TRBV4-3 and TRBJ2-1; TRBD2 matches 8 bases. With 1 base clipped from V and 3 bases from J, the junction kept 11 bases outside the gene matches. The CDR3 spans 18 residues. The V gene's germline CDR1 is LGHNA and CDR2 YSLEER. For the CDR3, the DNA is TGCGCCAGCAGCCAAGGGTTCGGCGCGGGAGGTCTCTACAATGAGCAGTTCTTC. Its protein is CASSQGFGAGGLYNEQFF.

This chain joins TRBV7-6 and TRBJ2-7; D possibly corresponds to TRBD2 (8 bases). Germline V lookup: CDR1 SGHVS, CDR2 FNYEAQ. The CDR3 is made up of 16 amino acids. Trimming removed 4 bases from V and 8 bases from J, with 24 bases in between. CDR3 region: CASSSRGLAGFPQQYF. The CDR3 DNA follows: TGTGCCAGCAGCTCTAGGGGGCTAGCGGGTTTCCCTCAGCAGTACTTC.

The chain couples TRBV11-2 to TRBJ2-5, with D unresolved. The CDR3 sequence is 14 residues long. V was cut by 1 base and J by 5 bases, with 11 bases left in between. The germline V gene has CDR1 SGHAT and CDR2 FQNNGV. CDR3 protein: CASSLVPGRETQYF. In DNA, the CDR3 is TGTGCCAGCAGCTTAGTGCCGGGCAGGGAGACCCAGTACTTC.

The chain employs TRBV6-6 and TRBJ2-2; tentative D call: TRBD1 (6 bases). Germline V CDR1 and CDR2: MNHNY, SVGAGI (reference sequence). The CDR3 is 15 amino acids. The V end lost 10 bases, the J end lost 5 bases, and 20 bases lay between the germline ends. The CDR3 loop reads CATSTQGWGTGELFF. The CDR3 DNA reads as TGTGCCACCTCCACGCAGGGGTGGGGGACCGGGGAGCTGTTTTTT.

The V and J genes are TRBV7-9 and TRBJ1-4, with D possibly TRBD1 on 6 matching bases. Per germline, CDR1 SEHNR and CDR2 FQNEAQ (reference sequence). This CDR3 contains 14 residues. Trimming took 2 bases from V and 7 from J, leaving 11 bases between them. CDR3 sequence: CASSLNREIEKLFF. The CDR3 nucleotides read TGTGCCAGCAGCTTAAACAGGGAAATTGAAAAACTGTTTTTT.

V and J are TRBV4-2 and TRBJ2-5; 11 nucleotides line up with TRBD2. With 1 base clipped from V and 0 bases from J, the junction kept 1 base outside the gene matches. The CDR3 sequence is 16 residues long. CDR1 and CDR2 from the germline V gene are LGHNA and YNFKEQ. CDR3: CASSQGTSGYQETQYF. The CDR3 DNA is TGTGCCAGCAGCCAAGGGACTAGCGGGTACCAAGAGACCCAGTACTTC.

The chain carries TRBV7-6 and TRBJ2-3; no clear D gene. The CDR3 is 14 residues long. CDR1 and CDR2 (germline): SGHVS, FNYEAQ. Trimming pared 1 base from V and 4 bases from J, leaving 9 bases between. The CDR3 sequence: CASSLGRRADTQYF. CDR3 DNA: TGTGCCAGCAGCTTAGGCCGAAGAGCAGATACGCAGTATTTT. Drawing the rest from reference TRBV7-6 and TRBJ2-3, the complete variable domain is GAGVSQSPRYKVTKRGQDVALRCDPISGHVSLYWYRQALGQGPEFLTYFNYEAQQDKSGLPNDRFSAERPEGSISTLTIQRTEQRDSAMYRCASSLGRRADTQYFGPGTRLTVL.

The chain combines TRBV9 with TRBJ2-1; 11 bases fit TRBD2. J lost 3 bases, V lost 2 bases, and 1 base had no gene match. The CDR3 contains 15 residues. Germline V gives CDR1 SGDLS, CDR2 YYNGEE. CDR3 sequence reads: CASSVTSGNYNEQFF. CDR3 in DNA: TGTGCCAGCAGCGTGACTAGCGGGAACTACAATGAGCAGTTCTTC. Together with reference TRBV9 and TRBJ2-1, the CDR3 gives the full variable domain: DSGVTQTPKHLITATGQRVTLRCSPRSGDLSVYWYQQSLDQGLQFLIQYYNGEERAKGNILERFSAQQFPDLHSELNLSSLELGDSALYFCASSVTSGNYNEQFFGPGTRLTVL.